The 25 T cell receptor beta chains below were found in one sample sequenced in a study of shared clonotypes between healthy human individuals. Profiling relied on immunoSEQ multiplex PCR, and the TCRdb table lists in-frame clones only, not all of them. The table records under 2.5 million clones, roughly 92% of them present only once. Sequenced input: naive CD4+ T cells from PBMCs. Subset described: CD45RA+ positively selected. These receptors came from a man aged 18 to 29 in good health. Some clones in this sample may be carry-over from other donors' samples.

The V and J genes are TRBV7-3 and TRBJ2-3; D is possibly TRBD2 (6 bases). The germline V and J ends were trimmed by 5 bases and 1 base, with 16 bases remaining between them. Germline V CDR1 and CDR2: SGHTA, FQGTGA. The CDR3 extends over 16 amino acids. CDR3 coding DNA: TGTGCCAGCAGCCCCAGCGGACTACAGGGCACAGATACGCAGTATTTT. As protein: CASSPSGLQGTDTQYF. The whole variable domain, filled in from reference TRBV7-3 and TRBJ2-3, reads GAGVSQTPSNKVTEKGKYVELRCDPISGHTALYWYRQSLGQGPEFLIYFQGTGAADDSGLPNDRFFAVRPEGSVSTLKIQRTERGDSAVYLCASSPSGLQGTDTQYFGPGTRLTVL.

The count of this clone is one. The V and J genes are TRBV9 and TRBJ2-2; 8 bases line up with TRBD2. V trimming: 2 bases; J trimming: 10 bases; junction bases outside the gene matches: 7. Germline CDR1 is SGDLS and CDR2 is YYNGEE. The CDR3 runs to 14 residues. The chain's CDR3 is CASSVPGGPEELFF. DNA for the CDR3: TGTGCCAGCAGCGTTCCGGGAGGGCCCGAGGAGCTGTTTTTT.

The J gene is TRBJ1-1, the V gene TRBV5-1, with D uncertain. Trimming took off 2 bases at V and 6 bases at J, with 11 bases between the two ends. The CDR3 contains 13 residues. CDR1 is SGHRS and CDR2 is YFSETQ in the germline V gene. The CDR3 is CASSFGSRSEAFF. CDR3 in DNA: TGCGCCAGCAGCTTCGGGTCAAGATCTGAAGCTTTCTTT.

The chain is built from TRBV15 and TRBJ2-7; D not certain. Per germline, CDR1 LNHNV and CDR2 YYDKDF (reference sequence). V was shortened by 4 bases and J by 2 bases, with 12 bases between the two germline ends. The CDR3 runs to 14 residues. CDR3 sequence reads: CATSKWQEAYEQYF. For the CDR3, the DNA is TGTGCCACCAGCAAATGGCAGGAAGCCTACGAGCAGTACTTC.

CDR3 coding DNA: TGTGCCAGCAGTGCGGGACTAGGGGGCTTTAGTACGCAGTATTTT. Its protein is CASSAGLGGFSTQYF. The J gene is TRBJ2-3, the V gene TRBV25-1, with D maybe TRBD2 (8 bases). V was cut by 4 bases and J by 8 bases, with 19 bases left in between. CDR1 MGHDK and CDR2 SYGVNS come from the germline V gene. This CDR3 spans 15 amino acids.

In its sample, this clone was seen once. Other DNA sequences within the sample encode an identical CDR3. V usage is TRBV6-5 and J usage is TRBJ2-3; 11 positions match TRBD2. Germline V gene sequence: CDR1 MNHEY, CDR2 SVGAGI. The CDR3 contains 14 residues. The V segment lost 5 bases and the J segment 3 bases; nucleotides outside the gene matches: 1. The CDR3 DNA reads as TGTGCCAGCAGTCTAGCGGGAGGAACAGATACGCAGTATTTT. Its translation is CASSLAGGTDTQYF.

The chain links TRBV5-1 to TRBJ2-1; a possible D gene is TRBD2 (6 bases). V was cut by 4 bases and J by 0 bases, with 8 bases left in between. CDR1 is SGHRS, CDR2 YFSETQ, per germline. The CDR3 is 14 amino acids. The chain's CDR3 is CASSNGSSYNEQFF. CDR3 in DNA: TGCGCCAGCAGCAACGGGAGCTCCTACAATGAGCAGTTCTTC.

V usage is TRBV5-1 and J usage is TRBJ1-4; D is undetermined. CDR1 and CDR2 from the germline V gene are SGHRS and YFSETQ. The CDR3 runs to 14 residues. The V end lost 0 bases, the J end lost 7 bases, and 10 bases lay between the germline ends. CDR3 bases: TGCGCCAGCAGCTTGGGCAGCGTCGGTGAAAAACTGTTTTTT. Encoded protein: CASSLGSVGEKLFF.

As DNA, the CDR3 is TGTGCCAGTAAGAATCCAGGACAGGGGTCCCCCGAAGGGAAACTGTTTTTT. Translating gives CASKNPGQGSPEGKLFF. The chain carries TRBV19 and TRBJ1-4; 9 nucleotides line up with TRBD1. The CDR3 loop spans 17 amino acids. Germline CDR1 and CDR2: LNHDA and SQIVND (reference sequence). After removal of 7 bases from V and 11 bases from J, the junction contained 20 bases not matched to a gene.

The chain combines TRBV5-8 with TRBJ1-5, with 7 bases identical to TRBD1. This CDR3 is built from 15 residues. Germline V lookup: CDR1 SGHTS, CDR2 YDEGEE. The junction had 4 bases not matched to a gene; V was cut back by 4 bases and J by 0 bases. CDR3 residues: CASSVGQYSNQPQHF. The CDR3 bases are TGTGCCAGCAGCGTGGGACAGTATAGCAATCAGCCCCAGCATTTT.

The V gene is TRBV5-6, the J gene TRBJ1-2; D is possibly TRBD1 (5 bases). The CDR3 covers 11 residues. CDR1 is SGHDT and CDR2 is YYEEEE in the germline V gene. V lost 3 bases and J 7 bases, leaving 7 bases between the germline ends. The CDR3 protein is CASSWGIGYTF. CDR3 sequence (DNA): TGTGCCAGCAGCTGGGGGATTGGCTACACCTTC. The full variable domain, with the rest looked up from reference TRBV5-6 and TRBJ1-2, is DAGVTQSPTHLIKTRGQQVTLRCSPKSGHDTVSWYQQALGQGPQFIFQYYEEEERQRGNFPDRFSGHQFPNYSSELNVNALLLGDSALYLCASSWGIGYTFGSGTRLTVV.

The rearrangement links TRBV4-2 to TRBJ2-1; 7 nucleotides match TRBD1. The ends lost 3 bases at V and 3 bases at J; junction bases unmatched: 8. Germline V gene data show CDR1 as LGHNA and CDR2 as YNFKEQ. CDR3 length: 16 residues. CDR3 in DNA: TGTGCCAGCAGCCACTACATCCGGGACAGCTACAATGAGCAGTTCTTC. Protein: CASSHYIRDSYNEQFF.

This sequence joins TRBV5-1 and TRBJ2-5; no clear D gene. The CDR3 contains 14 residues. Germline CDR1 SGHRS, CDR2 YFSETQ. Trimming cost V 2 bases and J 1 base, with 9 bases left between them. The CDR3 sequence: CASSFNSFQETQYF. CDR3 in DNA: TGCGCCAGCAGCTTTAATAGCTTCCAAGAGACCCAGTACTTC.

This clone has just one count. Other DNA variants within this sample encode the same CDR3. CDR3 in DNA: TGTGCCACCAGCAGAGATATAGAGACCCAGTACTTC. It codes for CATSRDIETQYF. V usage is TRBV15 and J usage is TRBJ2-5; D gene unclear. V shed 0 bases and J shed 4 bases, with 3 bases lying between them. Germline lookup yields CDR1 LNHNV and CDR2 YYDKDF (reference sequence). The CDR3 totals 12 residues.

The chain employs TRBV5-1 and TRBJ1-3, with 7 positions matching TRBD1. This CDR3 is 14 amino acids long. The germline CDR1 and CDR2 sequences are SGHRS and YFSETQ. V shed 4 bases and J 8 bases; nucleotides not matched to a gene: 9. The CDR3 region has the DNA TGCGCCAGCAGCCCCGGGCAGGGGGGAGACACCATATATTTT. This translates into CASSPGQGGDTIYF.

V usage is TRBV4-1 and J usage is TRBJ2-1; 8 nucleotides line up with TRBD2. After removal of 3 bases from V and 4 bases from J, the junction contained 8 bases not matched to a gene. The germline V gene encodes CDR1 MGHRA and CDR2 YSYEKL. The CDR3 loop spans 16 amino acids. Here the CDR3 reads CASSHDPGLGYNEQFF. Written as DNA, the CDR3 is TGCGCCAGCAGCCATGATCCGGGACTAGGATACAATGAGCAGTTCTTC.

CDR3 nucleotides: TGTGCCAGCAGGGCAGGGGCTCGGGATGGCTACACCTTC. Residues: CASRAGARDGYTF. This rearrangement joins TRBV28 to TRBJ1-2; a possible D gene is TRBD1 (6 bases). Germline loops: CDR1 MDHEN, CDR2 SYDVKM. V gave up 6 bases and J gave up 6 bases, with 14 bases separating them. The CDR3 extends over 13 amino acids.

This sequence joins TRBV19 and TRBJ2-7; 8 nucleotides line up with TRBD1. The CDR3 consists of 15 residues. Per germline, CDR1 LNHDA and CDR2 SQIVND (reference sequence). The V segment lost 5 bases and the J segment 0 bases; nucleotides outside the gene matches: 6. This chain's CDR3 is CASSRQGAPSYEQYF. The CDR3 DNA reads as TGTGCCAGTAGTCGTCAGGGGGCTCCCTCCTACGAGCAGTACTTC. Full variable domain (remainder filled in from reference TRBV19 and TRBJ2-7): DGGITQSPKYLFRKEGQNVTLSCEQNLNHDAMYWYRQDPGQGLRLIYYSQIVNDFQKGDIAEGYSVSREKKESFPLTVTSAQKNPTAFYLCASSRQGAPSYEQYFGPGTRLTVT.

This rearrangement joins TRBV7-8 to TRBJ2-7, with 7 positions matching TRBD1. V was clipped by 8 bases and J by 0 bases; unmatched bases: 1. CDR3 length equals 12 residues. CDR1 and CDR2 (germline): SGHVS, FQNEAQ. Here the CDR3 DNA reads TGTGCCAGCGAGGGGGCCTCCTACGAGCAGTACTTC. Protein product: CASEGASYEQYF.

CDR3 coding DNA: TGTGCCAGCACCCCCGGGGCTTTCAACGGCGCTTTCTTT. Translated, it gives CASTPGAFNGAFF. This sequence joins TRBV28 and TRBJ1-1, with D perhaps matching TRBD1 (5 bases). The CDR3 is 13 residues long. The V and J ends lost 7 bases and 11 bases respectively, with 20 bases between them. Germline-derived CDR1 and CDR2 are MDHEN and SYDVKM.

This chain connects TRBV7-2 to TRBJ1-2, with D uncertain. The germline V gene has CDR1 SGHTA and CDR2 FQGNSA. The V and J ends lost 0 bases and 3 bases respectively, with 8 bases between them. CDR3 length equals 14 residues. The chain's CDR3 is CASSLASGYYGYTF. DNA of the CDR3: TGTGCCAGCAGCTTAGCCTCGGGGTACTATGGCTACACCTTC.

Of note for this clone: Other DNA sequences within the sample encode an identical CDR3. The chain combines TRBV7-3 with TRBJ2-1, with D perhaps given as TRBD1 or TRBD2 (6 bases each). The germline V and J ends were trimmed by 2 bases and 0 bases, with 8 bases remaining between them. Germline assignment: CDR1 SGHTA and CDR2 FQGTGA. The CDR3 loop spans 15 amino acids. CDR3 bases: TGTGCCAGCAGCTTAGGGGGGCCCTCCTACAATGAGCAGTTCTTC. It yields the protein CASSLGGPSYNEQFF.

This sequence joins TRBV7-9 and TRBJ2-5; 8 positions match TRBD1. In germline, CDR1 is SEHNR, CDR2 FQNEAQ (reference sequence). The CDR3 is 14 amino acids. After removal of 3 bases from V and 4 bases from J, the junction contained 4 bases not matched to a gene. The CDR3 spells CASSFRTGLETQYF. CDR3 sequence (DNA): TGTGCCAGCAGCTTCCGGACAGGGTTAGAGACCCAGTACTTC.

The gene calls are TRBV28 and TRBJ1-2; D is undetermined. The CDR3 spans 12 residues. V lost 5 bases to trimming and J lost 9 bases, with 13 bases between them. Looked up from germline, CDR1 is MDHEN and CDR2 is SYDVKM. CDR3 bases: TGTGCCAGCAGTGGACGGTATGTCAGCTACACCTTC. Translated, it gives CASSGRYVSYTF.

The V call is TRBV2, the J call TRBJ2-7; D uncertain. The CDR3 is 13 amino acids. Germline V lookup: CDR1 SNHLY, CDR2 FYNNEI. V was clipped by 7 bases and J by 5 bases, with 15 bases between them. CDR3 DNA sequence: TGTGCCAGCAATCAGGCAGGACCCAACGAGCAGTACTTC. Amino acids: CASNQAGPNEQYF.